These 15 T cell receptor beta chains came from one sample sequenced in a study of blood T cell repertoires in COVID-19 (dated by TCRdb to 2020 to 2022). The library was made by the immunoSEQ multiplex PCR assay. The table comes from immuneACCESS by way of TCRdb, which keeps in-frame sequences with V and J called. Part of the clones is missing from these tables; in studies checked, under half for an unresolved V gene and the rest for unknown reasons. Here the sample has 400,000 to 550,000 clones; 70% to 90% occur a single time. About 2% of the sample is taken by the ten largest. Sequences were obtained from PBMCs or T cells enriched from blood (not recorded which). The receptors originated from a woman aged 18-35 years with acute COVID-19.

The CDR3, as DNA: TGTGCCAGCAGCGAAGACCAGGGGGGATACGAGCAGTACTTC. Protein: CASSEDQGGYEQYF. The chain employs TRBV6-2 or TRBV6-3 and TRBJ2-7; TRBD1 might be the D (7 bases). CDR1 and CDR2 (germline): MNHEY, SVGEGT. The V end lost 6 bases, the J end lost 4 bases, and 16 bases lay between the germline ends. CDR3 size: 14 residues.

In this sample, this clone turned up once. CDR3 in amino acids: CASSPDRVGYGYTF. For the CDR3, the DNA is TGTGCCAGCAGTCCAGACAGGGTAGGATATGGCTACACCTTC. The V gene is TRBV7-8, the J gene TRBJ1-2; 7 nucleotides match TRBD1. CDR1 SGHVS and CDR2 FQNEAQ come from the germline V gene. After removal of 6 bases from V and 5 bases from J, the junction contained 9 bases not matched to a gene. This CDR3 spans 14 amino acids.

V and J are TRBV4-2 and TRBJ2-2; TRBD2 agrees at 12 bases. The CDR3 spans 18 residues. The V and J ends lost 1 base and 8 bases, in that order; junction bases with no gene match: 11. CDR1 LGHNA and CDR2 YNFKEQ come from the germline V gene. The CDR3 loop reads CASSQGASGGAPKGELFF. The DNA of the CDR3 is TGTGCCAGCAGCCAAGGCGCTAGCGGGGGGGCCCCAAAAGGGGAGCTGTTTTTT.

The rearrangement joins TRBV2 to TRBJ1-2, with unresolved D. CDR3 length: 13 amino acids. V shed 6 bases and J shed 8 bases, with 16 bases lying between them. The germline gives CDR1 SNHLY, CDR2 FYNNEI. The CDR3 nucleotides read TGTGCCAGCAGCTCCGACGGTACCGGGGGCTACACCTTC. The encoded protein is CASSSDGTGGYTF.

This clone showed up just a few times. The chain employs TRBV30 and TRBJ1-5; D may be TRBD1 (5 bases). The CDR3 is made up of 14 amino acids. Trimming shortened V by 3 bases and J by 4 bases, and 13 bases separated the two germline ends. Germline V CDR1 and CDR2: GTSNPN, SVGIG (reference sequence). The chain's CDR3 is CAWSLSGLNQPQHF. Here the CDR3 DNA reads TGTGCCTGGAGCCTGTCAGGGCTTAATCAGCCCCAGCATTTT.

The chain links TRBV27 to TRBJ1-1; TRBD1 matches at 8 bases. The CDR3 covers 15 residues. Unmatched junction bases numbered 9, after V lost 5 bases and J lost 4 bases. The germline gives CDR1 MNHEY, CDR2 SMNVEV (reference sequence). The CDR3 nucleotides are TGTGCCAGCAGTATAGGACAGGGTTTGTCCACTGAAGCTTTCTTT. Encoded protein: CASSIGQGLSTEAFF.

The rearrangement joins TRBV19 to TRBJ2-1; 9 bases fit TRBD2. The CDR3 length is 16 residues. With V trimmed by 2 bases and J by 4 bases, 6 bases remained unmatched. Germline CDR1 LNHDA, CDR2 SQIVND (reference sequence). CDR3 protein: CASSIRREGFYNEQFF. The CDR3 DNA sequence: TGTGCCAGTAGTATAAGGCGGGAGGGTTTTTACAATGAGCAGTTCTTC.

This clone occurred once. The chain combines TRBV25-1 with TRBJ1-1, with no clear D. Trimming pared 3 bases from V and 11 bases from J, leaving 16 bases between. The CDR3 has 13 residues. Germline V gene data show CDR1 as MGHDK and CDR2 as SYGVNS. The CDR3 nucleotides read TGTGCCAGCAGTGAGGGCCCAGGACTACCTGCTTTCTTT. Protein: CASSEGPGLPAFF.

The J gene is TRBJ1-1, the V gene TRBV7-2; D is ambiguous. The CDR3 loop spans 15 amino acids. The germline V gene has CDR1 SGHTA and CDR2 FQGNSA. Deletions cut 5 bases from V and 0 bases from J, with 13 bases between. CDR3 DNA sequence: TGTGCCAGCAGCCCTTTCCCAGATTTGAACACTGAAGCTTTCTTT. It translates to CASSPFPDLNTEAFF.

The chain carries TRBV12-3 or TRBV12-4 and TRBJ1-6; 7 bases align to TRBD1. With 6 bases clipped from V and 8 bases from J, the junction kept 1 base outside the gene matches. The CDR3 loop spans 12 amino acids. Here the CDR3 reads CASRTGDSPLHF. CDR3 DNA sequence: TGTGCCAGCAGAACAGGGGATTCACCCCTCCACTTT.

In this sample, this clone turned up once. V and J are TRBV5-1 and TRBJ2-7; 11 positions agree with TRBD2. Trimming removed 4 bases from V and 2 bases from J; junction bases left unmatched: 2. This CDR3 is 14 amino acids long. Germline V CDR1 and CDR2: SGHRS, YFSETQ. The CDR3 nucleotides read TGCGCCAGCAGCGGGACTAGCGGTGCCTACGAGCAGTACTTC. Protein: CASSGTSGAYEQYF.

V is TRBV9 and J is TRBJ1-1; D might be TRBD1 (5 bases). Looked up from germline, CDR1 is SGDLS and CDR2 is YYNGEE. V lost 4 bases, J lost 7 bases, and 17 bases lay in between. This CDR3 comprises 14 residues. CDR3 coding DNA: TGTGCCAGCAGCCCCCTCGGGACTGTAATTGAAGCTTTCTTT. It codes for CASSPLGTVIEAFF. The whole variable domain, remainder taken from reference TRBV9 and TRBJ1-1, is DSGVTQTPKHLITATGQRVTLRCSPRSGDLSVYWYQQSLDQGLQFLIQYYNGEERAKGNILERFSAQQFPDLHSELNLSSLELGDSALYFCASSPLGTVIEAFFGQGTRLTVV.

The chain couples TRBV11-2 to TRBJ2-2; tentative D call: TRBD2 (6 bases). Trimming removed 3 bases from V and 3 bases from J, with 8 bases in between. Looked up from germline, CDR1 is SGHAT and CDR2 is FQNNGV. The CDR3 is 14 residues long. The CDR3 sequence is CASSLEGDTGELFF. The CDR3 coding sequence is TGTGCCAGCAGCTTGGAGGGAGACACCGGGGAGCTGTTTTTT. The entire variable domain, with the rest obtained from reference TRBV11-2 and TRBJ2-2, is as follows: EAGVAQSPRYKIIEKRQSVAFWCNPISGHATLYWYQQILGQGPKLLIQFQNNGVVDDSQLPKDRFSAERLKGVDSTLKIQPAKLEDSAVYLCASSLEGDTGELFFGEGSRLTVL.

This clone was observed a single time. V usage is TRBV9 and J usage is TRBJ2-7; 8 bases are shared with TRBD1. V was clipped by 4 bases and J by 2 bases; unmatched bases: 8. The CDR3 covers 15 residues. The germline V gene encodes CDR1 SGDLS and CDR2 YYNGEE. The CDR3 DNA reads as TGTGCCAGCAGCCCCGGACAGGGAAAGGCCTACGAGCAGTACTTC. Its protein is CASSPGQGKAYEQYF.

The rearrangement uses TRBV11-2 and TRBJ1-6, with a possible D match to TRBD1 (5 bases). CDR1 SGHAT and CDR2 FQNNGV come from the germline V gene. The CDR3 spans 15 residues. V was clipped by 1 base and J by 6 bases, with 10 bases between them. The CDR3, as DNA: TGTGCCAGCAGCTTAGGCCCAGGGTCTAATTCACCCCTCCACTTT. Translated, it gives CASSLGPGSNSPLHF.